Sequencing of this T cell receptor (beta chain) was carried out in a study of cytomegalovirus exposure and HLA in healthy donors. Across the study: In a later analysis, the 100 to 150 validation repertoires were reported to have used the same platform as the approximately 700 first-cohort repertoires.

Using immunoSEQ multiplex PCR, the repertoire was profiled, and TCRdb retains in-frame clones only, with some absent. The sample has 250,000 to 400,000 clones; roughly 90% are singletons. Remarks on this clone: Its antigen is currently unknown.

Study-wide results and caveats: It was reportedly the case that the classifier diagnosed cytomegalovirus status with high specificity and sensitivity.

From germline, CDR1 is KGHSH and CDR2 LQKENI. This CDR3 region has 15 residues. V was clipped by 1 base and J by 3 bases, with 13 bases between them. The sequencing input was PBMCs. The origin of this receptor is a man aged 25 to 40 in good health and CMV-seronegative. The chain joins TRBV18 to TRBJ2-7; the D gene is possibly TRBD1 (5 bases). The CDR3 region has the DNA TGTGCCAGCTCACCACTAGTCCAGGGTGGCTACGAGCAGTACTTC. This encodes CASSPLVQGGYEQYF.